The entry below gives a single T cell receptor beta chain sequence along with its context. This sample was included in a study of cytomegalovirus exposure and HLA in healthy donors. V was shortened by 6 bases and J by 8 bases, with 14 bases between the two germline ends. There are 13 residues in the CDR3. Germline V lookup: CDR1 MDHEN, CDR2 SYDVKM. Primers: 60 Vbeta forward and 13 Jbeta reverse. Sequencing used immunoSEQ multiplex PCR; TCRdb keeps in-frame clones, though not all of them. The repertoire holds roughly 180,000 clones, with roughly 80% as singletons. V is TRBV28 and J is TRBJ2-1, with D possibly TRBD2 on 5 matching bases. Sequencing was carried out using PBMCs. This TCR derives from a man aged 25-45 years in good health and CMV-seronegative. In nucleotides, the CDR3 is TGTGCCAGCAGACCTCGCGTCGGGGATGAGCAGTTCTTC. Translating it yields CASRPRVGDEQFF.